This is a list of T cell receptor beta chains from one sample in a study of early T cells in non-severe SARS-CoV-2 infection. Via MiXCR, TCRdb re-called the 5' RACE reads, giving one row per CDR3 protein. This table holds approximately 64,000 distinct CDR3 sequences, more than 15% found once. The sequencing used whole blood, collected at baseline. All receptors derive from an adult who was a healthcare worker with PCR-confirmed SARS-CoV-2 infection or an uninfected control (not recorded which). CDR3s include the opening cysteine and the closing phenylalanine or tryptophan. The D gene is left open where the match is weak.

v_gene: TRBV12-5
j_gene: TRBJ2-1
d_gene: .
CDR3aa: CASGPSRGKQFF

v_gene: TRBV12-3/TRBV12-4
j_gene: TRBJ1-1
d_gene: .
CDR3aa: CASSPGDAGGVRTEAFF

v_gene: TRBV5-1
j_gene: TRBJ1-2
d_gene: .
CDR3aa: CASSLGQGNGYTF

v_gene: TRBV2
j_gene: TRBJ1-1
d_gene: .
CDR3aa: CASKVTGQNTEAFF

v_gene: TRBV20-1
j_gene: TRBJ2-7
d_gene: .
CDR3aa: CSARGLSEQYF

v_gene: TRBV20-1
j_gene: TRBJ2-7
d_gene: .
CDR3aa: CSASDGTREQYF

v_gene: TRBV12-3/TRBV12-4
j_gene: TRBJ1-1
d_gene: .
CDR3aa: CASSLDPLGRTEAFF

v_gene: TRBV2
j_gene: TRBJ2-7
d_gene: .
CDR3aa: CASKSAGVTYEQYF

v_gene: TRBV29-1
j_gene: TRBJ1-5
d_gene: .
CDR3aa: CSVGESNQPQHF

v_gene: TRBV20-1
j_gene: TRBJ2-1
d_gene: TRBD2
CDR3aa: CSAHRGLAERNEQFF

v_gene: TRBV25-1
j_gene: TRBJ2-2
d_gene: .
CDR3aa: CASSERAPRNTGELFF

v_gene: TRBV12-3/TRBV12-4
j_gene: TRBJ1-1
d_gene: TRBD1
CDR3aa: CASSPYGQGLNTEAFF

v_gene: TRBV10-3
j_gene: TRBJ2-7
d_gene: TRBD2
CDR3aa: CAINPGTISYEQYF

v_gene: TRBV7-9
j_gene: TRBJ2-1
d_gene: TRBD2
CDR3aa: CASSLRTSGRTEGNEQFF

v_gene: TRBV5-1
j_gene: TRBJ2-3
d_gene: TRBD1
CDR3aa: CASRTRSGTETDTQYF

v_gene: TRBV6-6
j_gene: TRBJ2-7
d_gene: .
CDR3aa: CASSYRTARGAHEQYF

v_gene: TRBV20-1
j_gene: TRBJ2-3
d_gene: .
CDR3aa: CSARGERDTRTDTQYF

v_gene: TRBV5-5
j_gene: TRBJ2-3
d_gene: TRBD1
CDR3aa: CASSPNRGNMVTDTQYF

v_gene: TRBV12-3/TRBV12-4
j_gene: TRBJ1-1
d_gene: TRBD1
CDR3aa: CASRSDRGGRYTEAFF

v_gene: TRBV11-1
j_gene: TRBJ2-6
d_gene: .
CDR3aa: CASSPPRGRLANVLTF

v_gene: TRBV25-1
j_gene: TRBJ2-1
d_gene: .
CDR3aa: CASSEYRMKLYEQFF

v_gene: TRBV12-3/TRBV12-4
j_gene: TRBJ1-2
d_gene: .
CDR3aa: CASSFWGAAYGYTF

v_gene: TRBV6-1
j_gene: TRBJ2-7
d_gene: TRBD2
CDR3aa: CASSDSGRYEQYF

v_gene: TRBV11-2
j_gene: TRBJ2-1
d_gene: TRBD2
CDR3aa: CASSLPSGGIFHEQFF